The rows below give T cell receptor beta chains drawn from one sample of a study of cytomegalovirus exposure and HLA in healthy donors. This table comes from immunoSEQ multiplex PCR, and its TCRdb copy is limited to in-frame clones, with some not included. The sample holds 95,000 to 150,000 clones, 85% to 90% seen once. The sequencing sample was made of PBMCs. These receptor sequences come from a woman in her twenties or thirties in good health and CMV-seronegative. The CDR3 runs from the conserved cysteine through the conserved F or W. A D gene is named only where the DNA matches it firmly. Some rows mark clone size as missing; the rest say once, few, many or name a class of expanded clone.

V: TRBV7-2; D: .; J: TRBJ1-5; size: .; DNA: TGTGCCAGCAGCAACAGAACAGGTAGCAATCAGCCCCAGCATTTT; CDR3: CASSNRTGSNQPQHF
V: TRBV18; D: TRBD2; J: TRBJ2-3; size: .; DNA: TGTGCCAGCTCCAATAGCGGCGGGGGGGCCGGCACAGATACGCAGTATTTT; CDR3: CASSNSGGGAGTDTQYF
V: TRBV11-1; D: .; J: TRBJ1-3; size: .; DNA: TGTGCCAGCAGCTTCCCCGGGACTGAGGATGGAAACACCATATATTTT; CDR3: CASSFPGTEDGNTIYF
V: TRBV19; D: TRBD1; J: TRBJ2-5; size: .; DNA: TGTGCCAGTAGTTTCAGGGACAGTGGGGAGACCCAGTACTTC; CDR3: CASSFRDSGETQYF
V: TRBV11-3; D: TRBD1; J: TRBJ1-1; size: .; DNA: TGTGCCAGCAGCCCCAGCCCAGGGGGGTACACTGAAGCTTTCTTT; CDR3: CASSPSPGGYTEAFF
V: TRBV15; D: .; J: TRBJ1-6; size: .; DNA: TGTGCCACCAGCACCGAACGGGAGAATTCACCCCTCCACTTT; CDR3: CATSTERENSPLHF
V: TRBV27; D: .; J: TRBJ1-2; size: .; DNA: TGTGCCAGCAGTTTGCGGGGGGGCAGGGGCTACACCTTC; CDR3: CASSLRGGRGYTF
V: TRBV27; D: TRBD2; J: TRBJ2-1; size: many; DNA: TGTGCCAGCAGGATCCTAGCGGGGGGGTTGAATGAGCAGTTCTTC; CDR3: CASRILAGGLNEQFF
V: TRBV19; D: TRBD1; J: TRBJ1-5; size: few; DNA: TGTGCCAGTAGCGGACAGGGGAATTCCCAGCCCCAGCATTTT; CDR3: CASSGQGNSQPQHF
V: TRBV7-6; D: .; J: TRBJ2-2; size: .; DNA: TGTGCCAGCACCAGGGACTCACTCACCGGGGAGCTGTTTTTT; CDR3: CASTRDSLTGELFF
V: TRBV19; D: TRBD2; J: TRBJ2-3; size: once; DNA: TGTGCCAGTAGTATGGGGACTATCCGCACAGATACGCAGTATTTT; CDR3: CASSMGTIRTDTQYF
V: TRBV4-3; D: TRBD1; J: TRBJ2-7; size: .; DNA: TGCGCCAGCAGCCAAGATAGGCAGGGGGCGACCGAGCAGTACTTC; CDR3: CASSQDRQGATEQYF
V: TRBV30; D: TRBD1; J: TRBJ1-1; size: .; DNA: TGTGCCTGGAGTGCTTACGGGACAGGGAAGACGGCAGCCAACACTGAAGCTTTCTTT; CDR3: CAWSAYGTGKTAANTEAFF
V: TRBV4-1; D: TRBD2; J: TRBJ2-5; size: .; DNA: TGCGCCAGCAGCCAAGAGGTAGCGGGGGCCGCGGCCCAGTACTTC; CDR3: CASSQEVAGAAAQYF
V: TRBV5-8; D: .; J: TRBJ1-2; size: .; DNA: TGTGCCAGCACCGGAGGGTGGGAGACACGCTACACCTTC; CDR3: CASTGGWETRYTF
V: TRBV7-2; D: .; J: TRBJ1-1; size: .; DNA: TGTGCCAGCAGCTTATCTGGGAAGGGGGAAGCTTTCTTT; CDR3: CASSLSGKGEAFF
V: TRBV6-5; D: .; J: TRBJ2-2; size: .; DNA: TGTGCCAGCAGTTCTAGGGGTCCGGGAGAGCTCGGGGAGCTGTTTTTT; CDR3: CASSSRGPGELGELFF
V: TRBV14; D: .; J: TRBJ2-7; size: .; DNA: TGTGCCAGCAGCCAAGAATCAGACCCGACAGGTTCCTACGAGCAGTACTTC; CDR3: CASSQESDPTGSYEQYF
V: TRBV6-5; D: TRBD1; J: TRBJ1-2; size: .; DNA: TGTGCCAGCAGTTACGCGACAGGGGGGCCCTATGGCTACACCTTC; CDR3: CASSYATGGPYGYTF
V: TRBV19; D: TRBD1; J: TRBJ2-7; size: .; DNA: TGTGCCAGTCGACCCTCCGACAGGGGTACCACCTACGAGCAGTACTTC; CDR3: CASRPSDRGTTYEQYF
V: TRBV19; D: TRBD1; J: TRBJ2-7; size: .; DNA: TGTGCCAGTAGTAGGGGGCAGGGGGCCGCCGGCTCCTACGAGCAGTACTTC; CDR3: CASSRGQGAAGSYEQYF
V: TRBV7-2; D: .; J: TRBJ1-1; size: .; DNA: TGTGCCAGCAGCTTAGCGGGGGGGGCACCCTTTGAAGCTTTCTTT; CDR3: CASSLAGGAPFEAFF
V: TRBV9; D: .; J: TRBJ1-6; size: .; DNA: TGTGCCAGCAGCCCCCCAGGGGCAAATTCACCCCTCCACTTT; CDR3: CASSPPGANSPLHF